The clone carrying this T cell receptor (beta chain) was observed a few times. The antigen remains undetermined. MiXCR, applied by TCRdb to the RT-PCR reads, yields one record per CDR3 protein. This table holds 150,000 to 200,000 distinct CDR3 sequences, about a tenth found once. The source of the sample is a study of response to subunit inactivated influenza vaccine. The CDR3 consists of 17 residues. Losses at the gene ends were 5 bases for V and 3 bases for J; bases not matched to a gene: 12. Germline lookup yields CDR1 ENHRY and CDR2 SYGVKD. The study, taken as a whole, reports: The authors suggested that few new T cells are recruited per seasonal influenza vaccination.

The sequenced sample was non-naive T cells sorted from PBMCs, obtained about 40 days after vaccination. The rearrangement uses TRBV10-3 and TRBJ2-3; 9 bases align to TRBD2. This sequence was found in a middle-aged man who received an inactivated influenza vaccine. The CDR3 reads CAISPGFLAGKTDTQYF. The CDR3 DNA reads TGTGCCATCAGTCCAGGGTTTCTAGCGGGGAAGACAGATACGCAGTATTTT.